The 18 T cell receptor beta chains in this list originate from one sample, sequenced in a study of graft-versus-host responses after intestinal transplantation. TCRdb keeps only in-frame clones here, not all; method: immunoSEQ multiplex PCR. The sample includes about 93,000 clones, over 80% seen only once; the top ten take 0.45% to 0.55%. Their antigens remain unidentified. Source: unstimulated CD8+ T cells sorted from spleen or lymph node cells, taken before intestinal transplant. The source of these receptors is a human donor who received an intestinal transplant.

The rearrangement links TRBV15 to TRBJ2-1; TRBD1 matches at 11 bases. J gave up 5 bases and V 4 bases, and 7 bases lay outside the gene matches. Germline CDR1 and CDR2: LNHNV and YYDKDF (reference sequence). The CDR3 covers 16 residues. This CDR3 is CATSKDRGHVDNEQFF. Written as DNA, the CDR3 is TGTGCCACCAGCAAGGACAGGGGGCATGTAGACAATGAGCAGTTCTTC.

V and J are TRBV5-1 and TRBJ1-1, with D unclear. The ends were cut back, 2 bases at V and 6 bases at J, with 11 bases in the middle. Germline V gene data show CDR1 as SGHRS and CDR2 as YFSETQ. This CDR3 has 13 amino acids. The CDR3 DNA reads TGCGCCAGCAGCTTCCGTTCGTCCGCTGAAGCTTTCTTT. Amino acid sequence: CASSFRSSAEAFF.

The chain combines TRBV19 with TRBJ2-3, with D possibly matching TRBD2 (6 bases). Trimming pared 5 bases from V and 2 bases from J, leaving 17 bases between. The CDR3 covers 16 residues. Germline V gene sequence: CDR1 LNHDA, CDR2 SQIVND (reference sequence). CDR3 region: CASSFIGRDLTDTQYF. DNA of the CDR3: TGTGCCAGTAGTTTTATAGGGCGGGATCTCACAGATACGCAGTATTTT.

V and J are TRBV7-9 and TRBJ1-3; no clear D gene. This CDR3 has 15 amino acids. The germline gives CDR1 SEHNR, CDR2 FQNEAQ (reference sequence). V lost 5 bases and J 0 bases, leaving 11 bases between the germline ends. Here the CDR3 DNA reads TGTGCCAGCAGCGTGACATCTTTCTCTGGAAACACCATATATTTT. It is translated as CASSVTSFSGNTIYF.

Here the CDR3 DNA reads TGTGCCAGTAGTATTATAGACAGATCCTACGAGCAGTACTTC. This encodes CASSIIDRSYEQYF. The chain links TRBV19 to TRBJ2-7; a possible D gene is TRBD1 (5 bases). Trimming stripped 3 bases from V and 1 base from J, with 10 bases between. The length of the CDR3 is 14 residues. CDR1 is LNHDA and CDR2 is SQIVND in the germline V gene (reference sequence).

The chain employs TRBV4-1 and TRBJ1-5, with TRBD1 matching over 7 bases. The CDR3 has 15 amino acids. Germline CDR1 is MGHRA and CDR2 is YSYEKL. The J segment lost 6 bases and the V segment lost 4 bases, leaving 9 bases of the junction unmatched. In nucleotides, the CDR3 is TGCGCCAGCAGCCGCGAAGAGGGGGCGGCTCAGCCCCAGCATTTT. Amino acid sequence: CASSREEGAAQPQHF.

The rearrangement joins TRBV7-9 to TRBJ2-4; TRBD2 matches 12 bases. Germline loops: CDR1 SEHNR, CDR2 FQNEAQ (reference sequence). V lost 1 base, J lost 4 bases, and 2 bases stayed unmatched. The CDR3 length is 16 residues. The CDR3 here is CASSLVLAGGKNIQYF. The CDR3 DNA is TGTGCCAGCAGCTTAGTCCTAGCGGGAGGGAAAAACATTCAGTACTTC. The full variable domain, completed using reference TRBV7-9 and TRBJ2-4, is DTGVSQNPRHKITKRGQNVTFRCDPISEHNRLYWYRQTLGQGPEFLTYFQNEAQLEKSRLLSDRFSAERPKGSFSTLEIQRTEQGDSAMYLCASSLVLAGGKNIQYFGAGTRLSVL.

The CDR3 coding sequence is TGCGCCAGCAGCTTGAGCAGTGGAGGCGGCTACACCTTC. Amino acid sequence: CASSLSSGGGYTF. V usage is TRBV5-1 and J usage is TRBJ1-2; D not resolved. Per germline, CDR1 SGHRS and CDR2 YFSETQ. The CDR3 length is 13 residues. The germline V and J ends were trimmed by 1 base and 8 bases, with 12 bases remaining between them.

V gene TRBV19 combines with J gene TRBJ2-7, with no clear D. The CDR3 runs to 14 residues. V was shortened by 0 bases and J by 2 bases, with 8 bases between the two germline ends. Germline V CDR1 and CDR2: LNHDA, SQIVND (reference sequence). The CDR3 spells CASSIDLGAYEQYF. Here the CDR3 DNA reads TGTGCCAGTAGTATAGATCTAGGAGCCTACGAGCAGTACTTC.

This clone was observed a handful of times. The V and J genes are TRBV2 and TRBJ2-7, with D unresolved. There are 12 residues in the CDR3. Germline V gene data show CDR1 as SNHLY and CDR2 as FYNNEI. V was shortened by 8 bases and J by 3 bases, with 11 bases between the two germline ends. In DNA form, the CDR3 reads TGTGCCAGCGACCGGGTGCTCTACGAGCAGTACTTC. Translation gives CASDRVLYEQYF.

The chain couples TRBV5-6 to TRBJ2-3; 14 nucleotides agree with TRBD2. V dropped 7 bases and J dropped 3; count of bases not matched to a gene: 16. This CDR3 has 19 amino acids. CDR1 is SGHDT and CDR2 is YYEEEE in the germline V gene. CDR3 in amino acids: CASVSGTSGRGVGTDTQYF. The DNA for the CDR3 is TGTGCCAGCGTCTCCGGGACTAGCGGGAGAGGTGTTGGAACAGATACGCAGTATTTT. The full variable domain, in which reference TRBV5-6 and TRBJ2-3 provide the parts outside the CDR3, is DAGVTQSPTHLIKTRGQQVTLRCSPKSGHDTVSWYQQALGQGPQFIFQYYEEEERQRGNFPDRFSGHQFPNYSSELNVNALLLGDSALYLCASVSGTSGRGVGTDTQYFGPGTRLTVL.

CDR3 region: CASSQDPSGGSYEQYF. CDR3 nucleotides: TGTGCCAGCAGCCAAGACCCTAGCGGGGGTTCCTACGAGCAGTACTTC. This chain uses TRBV4-2 with TRBJ2-7, with TRBD2 matching over 10 bases. V shed 0 bases, J shed 1 base, and the junction held 3 bases outside the gene matches. The CDR3 spans 16 residues. Germline V gives CDR1 LGHNA, CDR2 YNFKEQ.

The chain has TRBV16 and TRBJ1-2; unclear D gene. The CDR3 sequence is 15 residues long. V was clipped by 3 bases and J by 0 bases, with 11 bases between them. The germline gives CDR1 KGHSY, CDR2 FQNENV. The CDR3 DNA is TGTGCCAGCAGCCACGCAGTCCTTCCTAACTATGGCTACACCTTC. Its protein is CASSHAVLPNYGYTF.

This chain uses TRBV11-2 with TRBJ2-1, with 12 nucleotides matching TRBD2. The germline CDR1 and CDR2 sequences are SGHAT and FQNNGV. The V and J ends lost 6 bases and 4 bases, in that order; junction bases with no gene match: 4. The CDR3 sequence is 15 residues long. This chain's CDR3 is CASRGLAGRYNEQFF. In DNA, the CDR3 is TGTGCCAGCAGAGGACTAGCGGGGAGATACAATGAGCAGTTCTTC.

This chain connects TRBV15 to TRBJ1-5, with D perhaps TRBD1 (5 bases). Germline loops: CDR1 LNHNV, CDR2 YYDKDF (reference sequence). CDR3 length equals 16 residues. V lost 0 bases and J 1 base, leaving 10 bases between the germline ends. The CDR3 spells CATSRDRAESNQPQHF. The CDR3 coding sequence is TGTGCCACCAGCAGAGACAGGGCGGAGAGCAATCAGCCCCAGCATTTT. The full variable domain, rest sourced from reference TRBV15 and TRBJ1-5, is DAMVIQNPRYQVTQFGKPVTLSCSQTLNHNVMYWYQQKSSQAPKLLFHYYDKDFNNEADTPDNFQSRRPNTSFCFLDIRSPGLGDTAMYLCATSRDRAESNQPQHFGDGTRLSIL.

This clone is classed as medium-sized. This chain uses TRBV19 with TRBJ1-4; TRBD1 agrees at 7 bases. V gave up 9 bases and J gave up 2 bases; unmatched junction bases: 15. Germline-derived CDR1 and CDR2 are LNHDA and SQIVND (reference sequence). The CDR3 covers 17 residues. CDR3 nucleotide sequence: TGTGCCAGCTACTACGACAGGGCCGGTGCGACTAATGAAAAACTGTTTTTT. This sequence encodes CASYYDRAGATNEKLFF. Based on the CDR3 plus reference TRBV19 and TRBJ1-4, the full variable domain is DGGITQSPKYLFRKEGQNVTLSCEQNLNHDAMYWYRQDPGQGLRLIYYSQIVNDFQKGDIAEGYSVSREKKESFPLTVTSAQKNPTAFYLCASYYDRAGATNEKLFFGSGTQLSVL.

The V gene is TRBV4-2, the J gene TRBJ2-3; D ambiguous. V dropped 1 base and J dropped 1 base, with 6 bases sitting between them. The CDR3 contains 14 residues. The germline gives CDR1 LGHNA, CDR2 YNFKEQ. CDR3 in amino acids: CASSQGLGTDTQYF. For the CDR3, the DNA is TGTGCCAGCAGCCAAGGACTGGGCACAGATACGCAGTATTTT.

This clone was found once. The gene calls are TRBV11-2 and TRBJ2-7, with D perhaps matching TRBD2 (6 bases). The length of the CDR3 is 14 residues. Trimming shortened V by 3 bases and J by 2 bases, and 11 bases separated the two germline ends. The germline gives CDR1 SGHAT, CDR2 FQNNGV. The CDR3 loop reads CASSFSGPTYEQYF. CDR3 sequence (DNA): TGTGCCAGCAGCTTTAGCGGACCCACCTACGAGCAGTACTTC.